The 5 T cell receptor beta chains below were found in one sample sequenced in a study of response to subunit inactivated influenza vaccine (dated by TCRdb to 2017 to 2018). Library method: RT-PCR. Sequenced on an Illumina HiSeq 2500. Using fastp at Q25 and MiXCR, TCRdb reprocessed the public reads and kept productive beta chains. Under each unique CDR3 protein, matching rows form one entry showing the most common genes and DNA. The sample includes under 500,000 distinct CDR3 sequences, with 10% to 11% observed a single time. The biggest ten clones account for 10% to 15% of the sample. The sample's time point, from its label and the paper: 45 to 55 days after influenza vaccine administration. The sequencing here drew on PBMCs from blood, taken roughly 6 weeks after vaccination. The receptors were sampled from a man in his forties or fifties who received an inactivated influenza vaccine. Donor details come from another sample of the same person, matched by shared clones.

The rearrangement joins TRBV29-1 to TRBJ2-5; 11 positions match TRBD2. Losses at the gene ends were 3 bases for V and 4 bases for J; bases not matched to a gene: 4. Germline V lookup: CDR1 SQVTM, CDR2 ANQGSEA. The CDR3 covers 14 residues. Here the CDR3 DNA reads TGCAGCGTTGACACTAGCGGGAGCATAGAGACCCAGTACTTC. Translation: CSVDTSGSIETQYF. Together with reference TRBV29-1 and TRBJ2-5, the CDR3 gives the full variable domain: SAVISQKPSRDICQRGTSLTIQCQVDSQVTMMFWYRQQPGQSLTLIATANQGSEATYESGFVIDKFPISRPNLTFSTLTVSNMSPEDSSIYLCSVDTSGSIETQYFGPGTRLLVL.

The table lists this clonotype with a few counts. The chain combines TRBV29-1 with TRBJ2-7, with D possibly being TRBD1 (5 bases). Germline CDR1 reads SQVTM; CDR2 reads ANQGSEA. V shed 7 bases and J shed 8 bases, with 21 bases lying between them. The CDR3 is 13 amino acids. The CDR3 DNA is TGCAGCGCACTGACAGTCGGCACAACCCAGCAGTACTTC. Amino acid sequence: CSALTVGTTQQYF.

This clonotype came up a few times. V and J are TRBV2 and TRBJ2-5, with no clear D. The CDR3 covers 14 residues. Germline V gene data show CDR1 as SNHLY and CDR2 as FYNNEI. Trimming cost V 4 bases and J 1 base, with 10 bases left between them. CDR3 coding DNA: TGTGCCAGCAGTGTGGGTTATGTCCAAGAGACCCAGTACTTC. Encoded protein: CASSVGYVQETQYF.

This sequence joins TRBV5-1 and TRBJ2-1; TRBD1 agrees at 8 bases. The CDR3 loop spans 14 amino acids. Germline V gene lookup returns CDR1 SGHRS and CDR2 YFSETQ. Trimming cost V 6 bases and J 4 bases; bases outside gene matches: 6. CDR3 residues: CASNPGTGYNEQFF. CDR3 sequence (DNA): TGCGCCAGCAACCCAGGGACAGGATACAATGAGCAGTTCTTC.

The chain couples TRBV6-1 to TRBJ1-2; D gene unclear. Germline CDR1 reads MNHNS; CDR2 reads SASEGT. Trimming shortened V by 3 bases and J by 0 bases, and 11 bases separated the two germline ends. CDR3 length: 15 residues. The DNA of the CDR3 is TGTGCCAGCAGTGACCCGGGCAGGTCTAACTATGGCTACACCTTC. It specifies CASSDPGRSNYGYTF.